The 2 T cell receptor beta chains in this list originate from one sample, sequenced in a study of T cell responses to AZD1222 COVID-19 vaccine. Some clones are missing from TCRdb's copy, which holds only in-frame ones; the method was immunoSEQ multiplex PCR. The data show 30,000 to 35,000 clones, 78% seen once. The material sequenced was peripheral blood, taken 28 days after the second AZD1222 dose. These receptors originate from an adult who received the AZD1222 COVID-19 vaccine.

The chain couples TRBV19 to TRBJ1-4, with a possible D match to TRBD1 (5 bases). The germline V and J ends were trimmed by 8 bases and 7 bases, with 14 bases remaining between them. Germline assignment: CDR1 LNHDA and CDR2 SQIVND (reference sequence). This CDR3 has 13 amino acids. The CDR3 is CASAWGRIEKLFF. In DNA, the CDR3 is TGTGCCAGTGCCTGGGGGAGAATTGAAAAACTGTTTTTT.

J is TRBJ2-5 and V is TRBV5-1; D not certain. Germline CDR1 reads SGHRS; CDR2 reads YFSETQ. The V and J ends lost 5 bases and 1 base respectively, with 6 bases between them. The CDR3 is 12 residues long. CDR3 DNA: TGCGCCAGCAGTTCGGGCCAAGAGACCCAGTACTTC. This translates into CASSSGQETQYF.